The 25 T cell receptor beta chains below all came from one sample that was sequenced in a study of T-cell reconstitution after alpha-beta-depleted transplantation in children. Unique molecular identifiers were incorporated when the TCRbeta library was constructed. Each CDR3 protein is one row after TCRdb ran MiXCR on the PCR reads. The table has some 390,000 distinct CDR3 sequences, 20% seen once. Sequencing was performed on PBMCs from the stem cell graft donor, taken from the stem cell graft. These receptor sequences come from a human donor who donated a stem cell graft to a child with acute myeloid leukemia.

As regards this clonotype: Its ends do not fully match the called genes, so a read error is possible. The CDR3 bases are TGCGCCAGCAGCTTACACGTACAGGGCGGACTAGCGGGAGTAGGGGTCTTC. This encodes CASSLHVQGGLAGVGVF. The genes are TRBV5-1 and TRBJ2-1; the match to TRBD2 covers 13 bases. There are 17 residues in the CDR3. Germline CDR1 reads SGHRS; CDR2 reads YFSETQ.

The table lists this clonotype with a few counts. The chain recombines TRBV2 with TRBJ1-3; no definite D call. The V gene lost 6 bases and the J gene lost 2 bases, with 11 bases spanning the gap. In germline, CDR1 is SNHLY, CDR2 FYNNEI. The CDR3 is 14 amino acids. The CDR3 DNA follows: TGTGCCAGCAGGGCCGGACTGACTGGAAACACCATATATTTT. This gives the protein CASRAGLTGNTIYF.

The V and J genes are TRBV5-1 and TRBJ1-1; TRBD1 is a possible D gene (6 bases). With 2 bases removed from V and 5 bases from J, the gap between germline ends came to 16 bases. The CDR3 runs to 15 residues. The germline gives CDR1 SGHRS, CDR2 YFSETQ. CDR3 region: CASSFRPERGTEAFF. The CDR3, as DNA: TGCGCCAGCAGCTTCAGACCCGAAAGGGGGACTGAAGCTTTCTTT. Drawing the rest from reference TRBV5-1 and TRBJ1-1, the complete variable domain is KAGVTQTPRYLIKTRGQQVTLSCSPISGHRSVSWYQQTPGQGLQFLFEYFSETQRNKGNFPGRFSGRQFSNSRSEMNVSTLELGDSALYLCASSFRPERGTEAFFGQGTRLTVV.

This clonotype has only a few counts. The DNA for the CDR3 is TGTGCCAGCAGCGTAGTGGCAGCGGGAGACCCCAATGAGCAGTTCTTC. As protein: CASSVVAAGDPNEQFF. The rearrangement joins TRBV9 to TRBJ2-1; 8 bases fit TRBD2. The CDR3 totals 16 residues. Germline V CDR1 and CDR2: SGDLS, YYNGEE. With 0 bases clipped from V and 6 bases from J, the junction kept 8 bases outside the gene matches. The full variable domain, rest sourced from reference TRBV9 and TRBJ2-1, is DSGVTQTPKHLITATGQRVTLRCSPRSGDLSVYWYQQSLDQGLQFLIQYYNGEERAKGNILERFSAQQFPDLHSELNLSSLELGDSALYFCASSVVAAGDPNEQFFGPGTRLTVL.

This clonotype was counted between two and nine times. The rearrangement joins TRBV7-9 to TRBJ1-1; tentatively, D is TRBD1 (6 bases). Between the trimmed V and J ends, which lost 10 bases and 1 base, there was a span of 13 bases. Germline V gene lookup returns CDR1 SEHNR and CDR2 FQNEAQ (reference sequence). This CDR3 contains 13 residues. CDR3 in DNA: TGTGCCACTGGAGGAGGGGGGAACACTGAAGCTTTCTTT. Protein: CATGGGGNTEAFF.

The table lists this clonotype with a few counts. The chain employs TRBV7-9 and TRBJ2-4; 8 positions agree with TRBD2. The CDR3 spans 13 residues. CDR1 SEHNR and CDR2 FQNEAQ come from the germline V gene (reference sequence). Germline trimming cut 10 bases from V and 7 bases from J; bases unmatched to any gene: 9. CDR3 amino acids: CATQYGGANIQYF. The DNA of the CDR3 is TGTGCCACCCAATACGGGGGGGCGAACATTCAGTACTTC. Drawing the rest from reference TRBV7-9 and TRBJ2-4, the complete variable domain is DTGVSQNPRHKITKRGQNVTFRCDPISEHNRLYWYRQTLGQGPEFLTYFQNEAQLEKSRLLSDRFSAERPKGSFSTLEIQRTEQGDSAMYLCATQYGGANIQYFGAGTRLSVL.

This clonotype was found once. Here the CDR3 reads CASRASGGLYNEQFF. Here the CDR3 DNA reads TGCGCCAGCAGGGCTAGCGGGGGTCTCTACAATGAGCAGTTCTTC. The chain couples TRBV4-1 to TRBJ2-1, with TRBD2 matching over 10 bases. CDR1 MGHRA and CDR2 YSYEKL come from the germline V gene. Losses at the gene ends were 6 bases for V and 3 bases for J; bases not matched to a gene: 5. The CDR3 has 15 amino acids.

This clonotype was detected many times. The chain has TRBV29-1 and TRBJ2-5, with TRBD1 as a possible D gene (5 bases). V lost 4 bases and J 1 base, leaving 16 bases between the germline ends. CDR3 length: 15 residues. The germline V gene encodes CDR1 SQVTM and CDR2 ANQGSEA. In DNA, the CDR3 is TGCAGCGTTGCTGTTGGTGGCAGGGCCCAAGAGACCCAGTACTTC. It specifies CSVAVGGRAQETQYF.

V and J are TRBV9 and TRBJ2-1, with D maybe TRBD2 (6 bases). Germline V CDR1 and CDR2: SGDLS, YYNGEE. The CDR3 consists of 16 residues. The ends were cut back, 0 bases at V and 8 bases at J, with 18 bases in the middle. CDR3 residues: CASSVAPTAGRDEQFF. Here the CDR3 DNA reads TGTGCCAGCAGCGTAGCTCCTACGGCGGGGCGGGATGAGCAGTTCTTC.

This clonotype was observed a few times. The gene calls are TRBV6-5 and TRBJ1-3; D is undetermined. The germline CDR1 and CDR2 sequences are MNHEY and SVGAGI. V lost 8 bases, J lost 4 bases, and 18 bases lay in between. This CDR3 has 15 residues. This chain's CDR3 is CASGPKKFTGNTIYF. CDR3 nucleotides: TGTGCCAGCGGACCGAAGAAATTCACCGGAAACACCATATATTTT.

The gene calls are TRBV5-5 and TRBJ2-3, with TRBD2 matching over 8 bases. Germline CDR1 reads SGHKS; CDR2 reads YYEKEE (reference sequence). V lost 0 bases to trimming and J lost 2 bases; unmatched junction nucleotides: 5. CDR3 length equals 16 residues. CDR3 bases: TGTGCCAGCAGCTTGGCCGGGACTAGAACCACAGATACGCAGTATTTT. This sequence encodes CASSLAGTRTTDTQYF.

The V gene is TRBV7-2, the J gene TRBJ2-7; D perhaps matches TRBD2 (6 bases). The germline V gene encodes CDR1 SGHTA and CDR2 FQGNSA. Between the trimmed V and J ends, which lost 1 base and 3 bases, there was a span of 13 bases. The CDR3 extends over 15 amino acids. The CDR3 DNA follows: TGTGCCAGCAGCTTAGATCCGGACGGGAGCTACGAGCAGTACTTC. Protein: CASSLDPDGSYEQYF.

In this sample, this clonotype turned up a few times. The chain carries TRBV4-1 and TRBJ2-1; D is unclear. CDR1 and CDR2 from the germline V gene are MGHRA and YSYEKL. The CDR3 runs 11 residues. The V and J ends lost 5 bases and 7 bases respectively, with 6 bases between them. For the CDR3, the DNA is TGCGCCAGCAGCATCGGTAATGAGCAGTTCTTC. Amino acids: CASSIGNEQFF.

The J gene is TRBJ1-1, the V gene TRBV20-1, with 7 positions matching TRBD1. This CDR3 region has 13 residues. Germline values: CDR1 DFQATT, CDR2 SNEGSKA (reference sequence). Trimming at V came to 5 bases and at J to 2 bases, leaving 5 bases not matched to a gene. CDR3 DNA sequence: TGCAGTGCTCTGGGACAGCTTAACACTGAAGCTTTCTTT. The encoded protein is CSALGQLNTEAFF.

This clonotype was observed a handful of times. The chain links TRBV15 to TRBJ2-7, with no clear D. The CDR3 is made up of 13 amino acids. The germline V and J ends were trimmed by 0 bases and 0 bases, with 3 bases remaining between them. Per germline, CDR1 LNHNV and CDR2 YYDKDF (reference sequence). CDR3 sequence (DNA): TGTGCCACCAGCAGAGATTCCTCCTACGAGCAGTACTTC. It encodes CATSRDSSYEQYF.

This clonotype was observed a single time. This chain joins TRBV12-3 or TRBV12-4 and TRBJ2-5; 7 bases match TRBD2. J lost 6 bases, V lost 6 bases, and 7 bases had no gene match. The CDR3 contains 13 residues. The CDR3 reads CASRKREGKTQYF. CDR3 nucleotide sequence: TGTGCCAGCAGGAAGCGGGAAGGGAAGACCCAGTACTTC.

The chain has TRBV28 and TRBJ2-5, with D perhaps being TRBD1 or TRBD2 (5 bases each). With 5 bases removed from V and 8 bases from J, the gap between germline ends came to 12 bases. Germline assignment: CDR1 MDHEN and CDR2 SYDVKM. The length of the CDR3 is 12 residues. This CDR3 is CASSRDRGTQYF. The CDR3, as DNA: TGTGCCAGCAGTCGGGACCGGGGTACCCAGTACTTC. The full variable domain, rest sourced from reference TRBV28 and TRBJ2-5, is DVKVTQSSRYLVKRTGEKVFLECVQDMDHENMFWYRQDPGLGLRLIYFSYDVKMKEKGDIPEGYSVSREKKERFSLILESASTNQTSMYLCASSRDRGTQYFGPGTRLLVL.

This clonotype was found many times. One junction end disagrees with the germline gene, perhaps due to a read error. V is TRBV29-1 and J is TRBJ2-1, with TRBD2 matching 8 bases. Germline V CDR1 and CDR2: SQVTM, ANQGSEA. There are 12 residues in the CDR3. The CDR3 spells CSVEDRDGRAPF. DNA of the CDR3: TGCAGCGTTGAAGATCGGGACGGGAGGGCCCCATTC.

The CDR3 region is CASSENRAASSYNEQFF. DNA of the CDR3: TGTGCCAGCAGTGAAAACCGAGCGGCCAGCTCCTACAATGAGCAGTTCTTC. V gene TRBV6-1 combines with J gene TRBJ2-1; TRBD2 is a possible D gene (5 bases). V dropped 2 bases and J dropped 0 bases, with 14 bases sitting between them. Germline CDR1 reads MNHNS; CDR2 reads SASEGT. This CDR3 region has 17 residues.

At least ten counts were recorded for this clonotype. The CDR3 here is CSVGGSRDSPLHF. The DNA of the CDR3 is TGCAGCGTTGGTGGCAGTAGAGATTCACCCCTCCACTTT. V gene TRBV29-1 combines with J gene TRBJ1-6, with unresolved D. V lost 4 bases to trimming and J lost 8 bases, with 12 bases between them. This CDR3 region has 13 residues. CDR1 is SQVTM, CDR2 ANQGSEA, per germline.

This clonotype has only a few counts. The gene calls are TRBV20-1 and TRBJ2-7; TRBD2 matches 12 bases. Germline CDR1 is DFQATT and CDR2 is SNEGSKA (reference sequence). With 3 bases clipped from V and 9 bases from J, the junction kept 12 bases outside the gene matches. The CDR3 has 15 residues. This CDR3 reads CSASSGTSGSAAQYF. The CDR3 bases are TGCAGTGCTAGTTCCGGGACTAGCGGGTCCGCGGCGCAGTACTTC.

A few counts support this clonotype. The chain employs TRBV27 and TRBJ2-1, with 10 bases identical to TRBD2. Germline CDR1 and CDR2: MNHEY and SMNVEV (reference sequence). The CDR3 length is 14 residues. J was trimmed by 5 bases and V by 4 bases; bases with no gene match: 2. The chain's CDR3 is CASSWTSGHNEQFF. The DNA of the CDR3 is TGTGCCAGCAGTTGGACTAGCGGTCACAATGAGCAGTTCTTC.

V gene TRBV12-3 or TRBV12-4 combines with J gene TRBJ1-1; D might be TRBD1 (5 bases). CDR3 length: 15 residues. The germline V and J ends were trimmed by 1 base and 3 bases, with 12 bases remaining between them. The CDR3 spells CASSLGEGRYTEAFF. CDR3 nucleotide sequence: TGTGCCAGCAGTTTAGGTGAGGGGAGATACACTGAAGCTTTCTTT.

The CDR3 reads CARNAARPISYNEQFF. CDR3 DNA sequence: TGTGCCAGAAATGCGGCTCGGCCGATATCCTACAATGAGCAGTTCTTC. V and J are TRBV9 and TRBJ2-1; no firm D call. Germline V gives CDR1 SGDLS, CDR2 YYNGEE. V shed 8 bases and J shed 1 base, with 19 bases lying between them. The CDR3 extends over 16 amino acids.

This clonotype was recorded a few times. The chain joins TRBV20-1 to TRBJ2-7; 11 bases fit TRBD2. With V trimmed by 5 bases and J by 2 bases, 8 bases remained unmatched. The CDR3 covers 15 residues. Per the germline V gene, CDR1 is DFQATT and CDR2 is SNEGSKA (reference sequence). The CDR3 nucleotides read TGCAGTGCTCTAGGTCGACTAGCGGGGACCTACGAGCAGTACTTC. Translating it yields CSALGRLAGTYEQYF.